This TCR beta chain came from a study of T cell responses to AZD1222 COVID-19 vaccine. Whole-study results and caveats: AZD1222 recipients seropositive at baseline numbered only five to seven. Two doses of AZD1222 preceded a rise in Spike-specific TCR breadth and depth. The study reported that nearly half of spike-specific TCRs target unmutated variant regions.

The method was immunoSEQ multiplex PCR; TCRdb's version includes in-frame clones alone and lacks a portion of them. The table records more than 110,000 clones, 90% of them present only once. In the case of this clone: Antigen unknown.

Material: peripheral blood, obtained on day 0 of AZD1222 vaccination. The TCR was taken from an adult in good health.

In DNA, the CDR3 is TGCGCCAGCAGCTTGCCTTTGACAGGGAGAAATGAAAAACTGTTTTTT. Protein: CASSLPLTGRNEKLFF. This rearrangement joins TRBV10-1 to TRBJ1-4; 7 nucleotides align to TRBD1. V gave up 6 bases and J gave up 5 bases; unmatched junction bases: 12. The CDR3 has 16 residues. CDR1 WNHNN and CDR2 SYGVQD come from the germline V gene (reference sequence).